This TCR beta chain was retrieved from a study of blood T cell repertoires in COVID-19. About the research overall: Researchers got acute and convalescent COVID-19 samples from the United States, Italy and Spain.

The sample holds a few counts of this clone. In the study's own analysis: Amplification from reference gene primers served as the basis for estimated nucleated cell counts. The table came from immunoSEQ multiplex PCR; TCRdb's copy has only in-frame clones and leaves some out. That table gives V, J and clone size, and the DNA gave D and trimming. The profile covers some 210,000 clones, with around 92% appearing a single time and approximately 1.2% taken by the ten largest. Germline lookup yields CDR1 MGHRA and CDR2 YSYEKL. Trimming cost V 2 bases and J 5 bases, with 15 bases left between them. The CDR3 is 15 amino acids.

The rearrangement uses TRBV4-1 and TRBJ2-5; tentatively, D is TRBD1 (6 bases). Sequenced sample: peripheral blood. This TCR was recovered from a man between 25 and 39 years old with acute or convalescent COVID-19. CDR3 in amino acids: CASSQRGFAEETQYF. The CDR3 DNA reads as TGCGCCAGCAGCCAAAGGGGGTTCGCTGAGGAGACCCAGTACTTC.